Presented here are 8 T cell receptor beta chains from one specimen sequenced in a study of cytomegalovirus exposure and HLA in healthy donors. Data came from immunoSEQ multiplex PCR; TCRdb stores just in-frame clones and leaves some out. The sample holds roughly 140,000 clones, about nine tenths seen once. Sequencing input: PBMCs. The origin of the receptors is a man aged 18 to 35 in good health and CMV-seronegative.

This chain links TRBV5-8 with TRBJ2-1; D possibly corresponds to TRBD1 (5 bases). V was clipped by 3 bases and J by 0 bases, with 19 bases between them. In germline, CDR1 is SGHTS, CDR2 YDEGEE. There are 18 residues in the CDR3. In DNA, the CDR3 is TGTGCCAGCAGCTCCCTGGGCTTTGGGGCTTTCTCCTACAATGAGCAGTTCTTC. As protein: CASSSLGFGAFSYNEQFF.

A single count supports this clone. V and J are TRBV7-9 and TRBJ2-5; 9 bases agree with TRBD1. After removal of 6 bases from V and 1 base from J, the junction contained 6 bases not matched to a gene. CDR3 length: 15 residues. Germline V gene data show CDR1 as SEHNR and CDR2 as FQNEAQ (reference sequence). CDR3: CASRTGTGSQETQYF. In DNA form, the CDR3 reads TGTGCCAGCAGAACCGGGACAGGGTCCCAAGAGACCCAGTACTTC.

The rearrangement joins TRBV15 to TRBJ2-3, with 9 bases matching TRBD2. Germline V gene sequence: CDR1 LNHNV, CDR2 YYDKDF (reference sequence). This CDR3 is built from 16 residues. V gave up 1 base and J gave up 1 base; unmatched junction bases: 3. Here the CDR3 DNA reads TGTGCCACCAGCAGAGGTAGCGGGGGCGGCACAGATACGCAGTATTTT. Translated: CATSRGSGGGTDTQYF.

Here the CDR3 reads CASSLGRDRGYSPLHF. The CDR3 coding sequence is TGTGCCAGCAGCTTAGGAAGGGACAGGGGTTATTCACCCCTCCACTTT. This rearrangement joins TRBV13 to TRBJ1-6; 10 bases are a match to TRBD1. The CDR3 is 16 amino acids. The V segment lost 0 bases and the J segment 8 bases; nucleotides outside the gene matches: 4. Germline assignment: CDR1 PRHDT and CDR2 FYEKMQ (reference sequence).

The rearrangement links TRBV5-1 to TRBJ1-2; D is possibly TRBD1 (5 bases). V lost 4 bases to trimming and J lost 4 bases, with 17 bases between them. CDR1 SGHRS and CDR2 YFSETQ come from the germline V gene. There are 15 residues in the CDR3. CDR3 DNA sequence: TGCGCCAGCAGCCCCCGGGACTCGAGCGGCTATGGCTACACCTTC. Translation gives CASSPRDSSGYGYTF.

The chain links TRBV9 to TRBJ1-3; possible D gene TRBD1, 5 bases. This CDR3 region has 14 residues. From germline, CDR1 is SGDLS and CDR2 YYNGEE. V was trimmed by 8 bases and J by 0 bases, leaving 12 bases between them. In DNA, the CDR3 is TGTGCCAGTCGGGAGGGGATCTCTGGAAACACCATATATTTT. Protein product: CASREGISGNTIYF.

This rearrangement joins TRBV18 to TRBJ2-7; D is possibly TRBD2 (5 bases). The germline V gene encodes CDR1 KGHSH and CDR2 LQKENI. The CDR3 loop spans 17 amino acids. V was trimmed by 1 base and J by 3 bases, leaving 19 bases between them. The CDR3 coding sequence is TGTGCCAGCTCACCACTTAAAATTAGCGCGGGCCTCTACGAGCAGTACTTC. This gives the protein CASSPLKISAGLYEQYF.

Only one count was recorded for this clone. The CDR3: CASSLMTENTGELFF. CDR3 DNA: TGCGCCAGCAGCCTTATGACAGAAAACACCGGGGAGCTGTTTTTT. The rearrangement uses TRBV4-1 and TRBJ2-2; D may be TRBD1 (5 bases). CDR1 is MGHRA, CDR2 YSYEKL, per germline. The CDR3 runs to 15 residues. The germline V and J ends were trimmed by 4 bases and 2 bases, with 11 bases remaining between them.